This paragraph reports one T cell receptor beta chain. Using immunoSEQ multiplex PCR, the repertoire was profiled, and TCRdb retains in-frame clones only, with some absent. Here the sample spans some 120,000 clones, approximately 80% being singletons. Unmatched junction bases numbered 4, after V lost 8 bases and J lost 7 bases. The CDR3 runs to 12 residues. Germline assignment: CDR1 WSHSY and CDR2 SAAADI. The data originate from a study of PD-1 blockade in mismatch repair-deficient tumors. The rearrangement links TRBV10-2 to TRBJ2-7; 11 bases are shared with TRBD1. Sample: peripheral blood, taken more than 58 weeks after starting pembrolizumab. The TCR comes from an adult with mismatch repair-deficient cancer. This CDR3 reads CASGDRGAEQYF. CDR3 nucleotides: TGCGCCAGCGGGGACAGGGGGGCTGAGCAGTACTTC.